These 26 T cell receptor beta chains share one sample of origin, sequenced in a study of cytomegalovirus exposure and HLA in healthy donors. 60 Vbeta and 13 Jbeta primers were used in PCR. Clones were sequenced by immunoSEQ multiplex PCR, and TCRdb holds only the in-frame ones, with some missing. The repertoire shows 100,000 to 150,000 clones; the top ten hold around 2.2%. Sequences were obtained from PBMCs. The receptor source for this set is a man between 40 and 49 years old in good health and CMV-seronegative.

The chain couples TRBV4-1 to TRBJ1-1; TRBD1 aligns across 8 bases. The germline V gene encodes CDR1 MGHRA and CDR2 YSYEKL. The CDR3 extends over 17 amino acids. Trimming removed 3 bases from V and 3 bases from J; junction bases left unmatched: 12. In DNA, the CDR3 is TGCGCCAGCAGCCACTCAGGGGGAAGGGGACAGGACACTGAAGCTTTCTTT. Translating gives CASSHSGGRGQDTEAFF.

The rearrangement uses TRBV27 and TRBJ1-3; D is possibly TRBD1 (6 bases). CDR3 length: 15 residues. V lost 5 bases and J lost 2, with 13 bases in between. Germline CDR1 MNHEY, CDR2 SMNVEV (reference sequence). CDR3 DNA: TGTGCCAGCAGTCATCCTAAGGGGGCTGGAAACACCATATATTTT. Its protein is CASSHPKGAGNTIYF.

The rearrangement joins TRBV11-3 to TRBJ2-3; 8 bases match TRBD1. The V gene end was trimmed by 4 bases and the J gene end by 6 bases; junction bases not matched to a gene: 6. Germline V lookup: CDR1 SGHNT, CDR2 YENEEA. This CDR3 region has 14 residues. CDR3 loop: CASSSGGDSDTQYF. CDR3 nucleotide sequence: TGTGCCAGCAGCTCAGGGGGCGATTCGGATACGCAGTATTTT.

This chain connects TRBV5-1 to TRBJ1-4, with TRBD1 matching 7 bases. V dropped 3 bases and J dropped 3; count of bases not matched to a gene: 5. The CDR3 has 15 amino acids. Germline values: CDR1 SGHRS, CDR2 YFSETQ. In DNA form, the CDR3 reads TGCGCCAGCAGCTCAAACAGGGGATCTAATGAAAAACTGTTTTTT. Translating it yields CASSSNRGSNEKLFF.

The chain is built from TRBV7-2 and TRBJ2-7, with D possibly TRBD2 on 5 matching bases. Trimming cost V 5 bases and J 3 bases, with 11 bases left between them. CDR1 is SGHTA and CDR2 is FQGNSA in the germline V gene. The CDR3 is 13 amino acids. The CDR3 DNA sequence: TGTGCCAGCAGCGTGGACTTGTACTACGAGCAGTACTTC. It encodes CASSVDLYYEQYF.

The V gene is TRBV2, the J gene TRBJ2-7; unclear D gene. The V gene's germline CDR1 is SNHLY and CDR2 FYNNEI. Trimming removed 0 bases from V and 3 bases from J, with 15 bases in between. This CDR3 has 16 residues. CDR3 sequence: CASSEANSRFVYEQYF. The DNA for the CDR3 is TGTGCCAGCAGTGAAGCTAACAGCCGTTTCGTCTACGAGCAGTACTTC.

The chain uses TRBV2 and TRBJ1-5; D remains ambiguous. Germline CDR1 SNHLY, CDR2 FYNNEI. The V and J ends lost 6 bases and 6 bases respectively, with 9 bases between them. The CDR3 sequence is 12 residues long. The CDR3 DNA reads as TGTGCCAGCAGGGGTGGCGGTCAGCCCCAGCATTTT. This gives the protein CASRGGGQPQHF.

The genes are TRBV30 and TRBJ1-3, with 9 bases fitting TRBD1. CDR3 length: 14 residues. CDR1 and CDR2 (germline): GTSNPN, SVGIG (reference sequence). After removal of 5 bases from V and 4 bases from J, the junction contained 6 bases not matched to a gene. DNA for the CDR3: TGTGCCTGGGATACAGGGGGCCTCGGAAACACCATATATTTT. Amino acid sequence: CAWDTGGLGNTIYF.

The chain joins TRBV5-4 to TRBJ2-7, with D perhaps matching TRBD2 (5 bases). The V and J ends lost 2 bases and 2 bases respectively, with 14 bases between them. CDR3 length equals 15 residues. From germline, CDR1 is SGHNT and CDR2 YYREEE (reference sequence). CDR3 nucleotides: TGTGCCAGCAGCTTCGCGGCCGGGAACCCCTACGAGCAGTACTTC. Its translation is CASSFAAGNPYEQYF.

The V and J genes are TRBV19 and TRBJ1-5, with a possible D match to TRBD1 (6 bases). This CDR3 comprises 15 residues. The V end lost 5 bases, the J end lost 6 bases, and 17 bases lay between the germline ends. Germline V gives CDR1 LNHDA, CDR2 SQIVND (reference sequence). The CDR3 region has the DNA TGTGCCAGTAGTCCGCCGACAGGTAGAAGTCAGCCCCAGCATTTT. Translated: CASSPPTGRSQPQHF.

The chain uses TRBV7-9 and TRBJ2-7; TRBD1 matches 7 bases. The length of the CDR3 is 15 residues. Germline CDR1 and CDR2: SEHNR and FQNEAQ (reference sequence). V gave up 2 bases and J gave up 3 bases; unmatched junction bases: 7. The CDR3 nucleotides are TGTGCCAGCAGCTTATCGACAGGGCAAATCTACGAGCAGTACTTC. Translation: CASSLSTGQIYEQYF.

The chain combines TRBV19 with TRBJ2-1; 9 bases line up with TRBD2. From germline, CDR1 is LNHDA and CDR2 SQIVND (reference sequence). CDR3 length: 16 amino acids. Losses at the gene ends were 6 bases for V and 9 bases for J; bases not matched to a gene: 15. In DNA, the CDR3 is TGTGCCAGTAGCGATGCGGGAGGGCCAGGATCGGTTGAGCAGTTCTTC. Translation gives CASSDAGGPGSVEQFF. Variable domain in full (rest from reference TRBV19 and TRBJ2-1): DGGITQSPKYLFRKEGQNVTLSCEQNLNHDAMYWYRQDPGQGLRLIYYSQIVNDFQKGDIAEGYSVSREKKESFPLTVTSAQKNPTAFYLCASSDAGGPGSVEQFFGPGTRLTVL.

The chain recombines TRBV13 with TRBJ1-5; TRBD1 aligns across 7 bases. Trimming at V came to 2 bases and at J to 7 bases, leaving 5 bases not matched to a gene. Germline lookup yields CDR1 PRHDT and CDR2 FYEKMQ (reference sequence). The CDR3 consists of 14 residues. The CDR3: CASSLRQGAQPQHF. In nucleotides, the CDR3 is TGTGCCAGCAGCTTACGACAGGGAGCCCAGCCCCAGCATTTT.

The rearrangement uses TRBV2 and TRBJ1-5; no clear D gene. With 6 bases removed from V and 5 bases from J, the gap between germline ends came to 5 bases. Germline CDR1 is SNHLY and CDR2 is FYNNEI. The CDR3 spans 11 residues. The CDR3 region is CASRADQPQHF. CDR3 bases: TGTGCCAGCAGGGCGGATCAGCCCCAGCATTTT.

This chain uses TRBV28 with TRBJ1-5; D ambiguous. Germline values: CDR1 MDHEN, CDR2 SYDVKM. This CDR3 contains 14 residues. V was trimmed by 6 bases and J by 5 bases, leaving 14 bases between them. The CDR3 spells CASSTTYLYQPQHF. The CDR3, as DNA: TGTGCCAGCAGCACGACATACCTTTATCAGCCCCAGCATTTT.

The chain recombines TRBV7-2 with TRBJ2-2, with 7 positions matching TRBD1. Per the germline V gene, CDR1 is SGHTA and CDR2 is FQGNSA. V lost 5 bases and J lost 6; bases outside the gene matches: 3. The CDR3 is 13 amino acids. CDR3 nucleotide sequence: TGTGCCAGCAGCAAGGGGGCGGCCGGGGAGCTGTTTTTT. Protein product: CASSKGAAGELFF.

The chain joins TRBV30 to TRBJ2-7, with D unresolved. The V end was cut by 2 bases, the J end by 3 bases, with 8 bases between. CDR1 GTSNPN and CDR2 SVGIG come from the germline V gene (reference sequence). This CDR3 spans 12 amino acids. This CDR3 is CAWSLANYEQYF. The CDR3 DNA reads TGTGCCTGGAGTTTAGCAAACTACGAGCAGTACTTC.

The chain combines TRBV7-6 with TRBJ2-7, with 7 bases lining up with TRBD1. The V gene end was trimmed by 5 bases and the J gene end by 0 bases; junction bases not matched to a gene: 7. Germline V lookup: CDR1 SGHVS, CDR2 FNYEAQ. The length of the CDR3 is 15 residues. This CDR3 is CASSQRDSSSYEQYF. CDR3 sequence (DNA): TGTGCCAGCAGCCAAAGGGACAGCAGCTCCTACGAGCAGTACTTC.

The rearrangement joins TRBV5-6 to TRBJ1-5, with TRBD1 matching over 7 bases. CDR3 size: 14 residues. In germline, CDR1 is SGHDT, CDR2 YYEEEE. The J segment lost 3 bases and the V segment lost 4 bases, leaving 4 bases of the junction unmatched. For the CDR3, the DNA is TGTGCCAGCAGCCGGACAGGATACAATCAGCCCCAGCATTTT. Translation: CASSRTGYNQPQHF.

The gene calls are TRBV13 and TRBJ1-2, with 8 bases lining up with TRBD1. CDR1 is PRHDT, CDR2 FYEKMQ, per germline (reference sequence). The J segment lost 4 bases and the V segment lost 5 bases, leaving 6 bases of the junction unmatched. The CDR3 loop spans 14 amino acids. In DNA form, the CDR3 reads TGTGCCAGCAGCAACCAGGGGGCCGGCTATGGCTACACCTTC. Protein: CASSNQGAGYGYTF.

This chain uses TRBV30 with TRBJ1-2, with 10 bases that match TRBD1. CDR1 and CDR2 (germline): GTSNPN, SVGIG (reference sequence). The V gene end was trimmed by 3 bases and the J gene end by 4 bases; junction bases not matched to a gene: 11. This CDR3 spans 16 amino acids. The CDR3 loop is CAWRTTGGTDRYGYTF. DNA of the CDR3: TGTGCCTGGAGGACGACAGGGGGCACAGATCGCTATGGCTACACCTTC.

This chain's CDR3 is CASSQARLAGEETQYF. The CDR3 bases are TGCGCCAGCAGCCAAGCCCGACTAGCGGGTGAAGAGACCCAGTACTTC. The chain couples TRBV4-1 to TRBJ2-5, with 10 bases aligning to TRBD2. Trimming removed 1 base from V and 3 bases from J; junction bases left unmatched: 5. The CDR3 length is 16 residues. In germline, CDR1 is MGHRA, CDR2 YSYEKL.

The chain couples TRBV28 to TRBJ2-1, with a tentative D call TRBD1 (6 bases). There are 15 residues in the CDR3. In germline, CDR1 is MDHEN, CDR2 SYDVKM. The V gene lost 5 bases and the J gene lost 5 bases, with 16 bases spanning the gap. The CDR3 coding sequence is TGTGCCAGCAGTCCCGCCTACAGGGCCAACAATGAGCAGTTCTTC. Translation gives CASSPAYRANNEQFF. The variable domain in full, with the rest retrieved from reference TRBV28 and TRBJ2-1, is DVKVTQSSRYLVKRTGEKVFLECVQDMDHENMFWYRQDPGLGLRLIYFSYDVKMKEKGDIPEGYSVSREKKERFSLILESASTNQTSMYLCASSPAYRANNEQFFGPGTRLTVL.

The genes are TRBV30 and TRBJ1-6; no firm D call. V gave up 0 bases and J gave up 5 bases, with 2 bases separating them. Germline V gene data show CDR1 as GTSNPN and CDR2 as SVGIG (reference sequence). CDR3 length: 12 residues. This chain's CDR3 is CAWSVDNSPLHF. CDR3 sequence (DNA): TGTGCCTGGAGTGTCGATAATTCACCCCTCCACTTT.

Here the CDR3 reads CASSVRTGVEKLFF. The CDR3 nucleotides read TGTGCCAGCAGCGTTCGGACAGGGGTAGAAAAACTGTTTTTT. This chain joins TRBV5-6 and TRBJ1-4; TRBD1 matches 9 bases. With V trimmed by 4 bases and J by 8 bases, 6 bases remained unmatched. The germline V gene has CDR1 SGHDT and CDR2 YYEEEE. This CDR3 comprises 14 residues. The full variable domain, its missing parts supplied by reference TRBV5-6 and TRBJ1-4, is DAGVTQSPTHLIKTRGQQVTLRCSPKSGHDTVSWYQQALGQGPQFIFQYYEEEERQRGNFPDRFSGHQFPNYSSELNVNALLLGDSALYLCASSVRTGVEKLFFGSGTQLSVL.

V gene TRBV18 combines with J gene TRBJ2-7; TRBD2 matches 11 bases. The CDR3 consists of 19 residues. The germline V gene encodes CDR1 KGHSH and CDR2 LQKENI. With 4 bases clipped from V and 4 bases from J, the junction kept 18 bases outside the gene matches. The CDR3, as DNA: TGTGCCAGCTCACGATCCAGGGGACTGGGACTAGCGGAGAATTACGAGCAGTACTTC. Residues: CASSRSRGLGLAENYEQYF.